The clone carrying this T cell receptor beta chain ranks as medium-sized. Its antigen is not known. Treatment described: approximately nine-day PBMC culture with coronavirus spike peptide pools or control peptides (ViraFEST assay). CD4+ T cells that came from the unexposed donor were collected before the COVID-19 pandemic (2011-2018). Germline V CDR1 and CDR2: DFQATT, SNEGSKA (reference sequence). The V end was cut by 6 bases, the J end by 0 bases, with 18 bases between. CDR3 length: 16 amino acids. The data were taken from a study of vaccination and CD4 T cells after COVID-19. As for the study in general: A CEFX pool, an HIV-1 Nef pool, or else no peptide went into the control cultures. Study findings and constraints: Spike mono-reactivity held for 304 of 307 vaccine-specific clones in convalescent patients. The researchers studied relatively few convalescent patients and omitted early post-infection timepoints.

Cultured CD4+ T cells had their DNA profiled by the Oncomine TCR Beta short-read assay. Genomic DNA was drawn out of CD4+ T cells grown in culture. Each CDR3 protein is one row after TCRdb ran MiXCR on the PCR reads. The sample has about 7,800 distinct CDR3 sequences, 35% to 45% seen once. The receptor was isolated from a human donor in good health. The rearrangement links TRBV20-1 to TRBJ1-5; perhaps TRBD1 as D (6 bases). Material: CD4+ T cells from blood, cultured in vitro. CDR3 in DNA: TGCAGTGCCCGGGGGCAGGGGCTTTATAGCAATCAGCCCCAGCATTTT. This translates into CSARGQGLYSNQPQHF.